Below are 3 T cell receptor beta chains sequenced from a single sample in a study of blood T cell repertoires in COVID-19. The method was immunoSEQ multiplex PCR; TCRdb's version includes in-frame clones alone and lacks a portion of them. The sample carries more than 75,000 clones, almost 90% recorded once. Sequencing was done on a sample of peripheral blood. The receptors derive from an elderly woman with acute or convalescent COVID-19.

This chain connects TRBV7-9 to TRBJ2-7; D is unclear. The V and J ends lost 0 bases and 0 bases respectively, with 6 bases between them. The CDR3 is 14 residues long. Germline-derived CDR1 and CDR2 are SEHNR and FQNEAQ (reference sequence). The CDR3 DNA reads as TGTGCCAGCAGCTTAGCGGGCAGCTCCTACGAGCAGTACTTC. Its protein product is CASSLAGSSYEQYF.

The chain is built from TRBV12-3 or TRBV12-4 and TRBJ2-5; 7 nucleotides align to TRBD1. The CDR3 runs to 13 residues. The J segment lost 1 base and the V segment lost 8 bases, leaving 4 bases of the junction unmatched. CDR3 protein: CASGTALQETQYF. The CDR3 DNA reads as TGTGCCAGCGGGACAGCCCTCCAAGAGACCCAGTACTTC.

The V gene is TRBV7-2, the J gene TRBJ2-1; 9 positions match TRBD1. Germline V lookup: CDR1 SGHTA, CDR2 FQGNSA. This CDR3 is built from 15 residues. The ends lost 6 bases at V and 6 bases at J; junction bases unmatched: 9. The CDR3 loop reads CASRYTGQGGNEQFF. The CDR3, as DNA: TGTGCCAGCAGATACACGGGACAGGGAGGCAATGAGCAGTTCTTC.